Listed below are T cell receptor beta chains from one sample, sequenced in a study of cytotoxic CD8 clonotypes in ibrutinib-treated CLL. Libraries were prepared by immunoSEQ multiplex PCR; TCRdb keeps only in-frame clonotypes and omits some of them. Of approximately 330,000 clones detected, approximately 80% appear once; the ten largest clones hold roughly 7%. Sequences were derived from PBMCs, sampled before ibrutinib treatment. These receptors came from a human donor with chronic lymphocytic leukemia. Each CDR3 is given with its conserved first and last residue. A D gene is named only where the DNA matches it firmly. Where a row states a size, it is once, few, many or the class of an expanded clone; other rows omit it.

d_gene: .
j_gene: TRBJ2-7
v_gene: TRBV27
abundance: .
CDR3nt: TGTGCCAGCAGTTTGAGTCAGCGAGCCTACGAGCAGTACTTC
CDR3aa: CASSLSQRAYEQYF

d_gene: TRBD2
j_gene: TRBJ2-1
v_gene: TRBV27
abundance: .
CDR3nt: TGTGCCAGCAGTTTAGGTCTAGCGGGACCCTACAATGAGCAGTTCTTC
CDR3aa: CASSLGLAGPYNEQFF

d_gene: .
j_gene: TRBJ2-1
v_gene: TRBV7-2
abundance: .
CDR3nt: TGTGCCAGCAGCTTAGTAGCCGGGAGTCGTAGGGATGAGCAGTTCTTC
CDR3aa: CASSLVAGSRRDEQFF

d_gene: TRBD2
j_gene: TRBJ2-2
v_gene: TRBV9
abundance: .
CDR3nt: TGTGCCAGCAGCGTAGTACTAGCGGGAGGTAAAACCGGGGAGCTGTTTTTT
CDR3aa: CASSVVLAGGKTGELFF

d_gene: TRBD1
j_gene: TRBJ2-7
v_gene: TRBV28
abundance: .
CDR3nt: TGTGCCAGCAGTTTTCTCGGGGTCAGGGGGTACGAGCAGTACTTC
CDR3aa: CASSFLGVRGYEQYF

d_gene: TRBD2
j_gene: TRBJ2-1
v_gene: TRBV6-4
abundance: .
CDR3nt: TGTGCCAGCAGTGATAGGCTAGCGGGTTACAATGAGCAGTTCTTC
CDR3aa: CASSDRLAGYNEQFF

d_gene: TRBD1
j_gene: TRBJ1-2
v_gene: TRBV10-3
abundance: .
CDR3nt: TGTGCCATCTCAGGGGGCGACTGGAATGGCTACACCTTC
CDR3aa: CAISGGDWNGYTF

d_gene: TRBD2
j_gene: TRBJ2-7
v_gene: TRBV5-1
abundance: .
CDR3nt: TGCGCCAGCAGCTCGACTAGCGGGACGTTTTACGAGCAGTACTTC
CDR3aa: CASSSTSGTFYEQYF

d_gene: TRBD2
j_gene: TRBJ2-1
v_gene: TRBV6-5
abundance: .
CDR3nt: TGTGCCAGCAGCTCGGGACTAGCGCGACTCAATGAGCAGTTCTTC
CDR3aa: CASSSGLARLNEQFF

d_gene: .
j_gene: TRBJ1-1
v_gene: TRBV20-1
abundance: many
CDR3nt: TGCAGTGCTAATATGAACACTGAAGCTTTCTTT
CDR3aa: CSANMNTEAFF

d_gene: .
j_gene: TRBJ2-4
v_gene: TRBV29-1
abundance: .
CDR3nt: TGCAGCGTTGGCGGCGGGGTCAAAAACATTCAGTACTTC
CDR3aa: CSVGGGVKNIQYF

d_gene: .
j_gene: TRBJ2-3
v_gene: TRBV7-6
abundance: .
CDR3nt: TGTGCCAGCAGCGACTGGGACTCCGCAGATACGCAGTATTTT
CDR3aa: CASSDWDSADTQYF

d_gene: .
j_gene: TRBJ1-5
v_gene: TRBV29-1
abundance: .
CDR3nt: TGCAGCGTTGAGTTCGGAGATAGCAATCAGCCCCAGCATTTT
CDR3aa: CSVEFGDSNQPQHF

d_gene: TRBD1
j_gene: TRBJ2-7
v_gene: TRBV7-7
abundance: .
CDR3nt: TGTGCTAGCAGCCCGGGACAGGGAGGCGAGCAGTACTTC
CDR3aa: CASSPGQGGEQYF

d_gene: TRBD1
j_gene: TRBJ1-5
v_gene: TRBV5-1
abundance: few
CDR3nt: TGCGCCAGCAGCAGTACAGGGGGAAGGAATCAGCCCCAGCATTTT
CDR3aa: CASSSTGGRNQPQHF

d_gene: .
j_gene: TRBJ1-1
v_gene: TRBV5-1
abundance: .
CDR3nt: TGCGCCAGCAGCTTGGGACAGGCGAACACTGAAGCTTTCTTT
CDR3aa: CASSLGQANTEAFF

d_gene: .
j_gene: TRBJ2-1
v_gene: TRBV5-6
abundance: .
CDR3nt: TGTGCCAGCAGCCGGGGGACGGCTGAGCAGTTCTTC
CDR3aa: CASSRGTAEQFF

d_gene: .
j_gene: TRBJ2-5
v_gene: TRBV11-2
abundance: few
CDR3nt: TGTGCCAGCAGCTTAATCCAGTCAGGGGTGACCCAGTACTTC
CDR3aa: CASSLIQSGVTQYF

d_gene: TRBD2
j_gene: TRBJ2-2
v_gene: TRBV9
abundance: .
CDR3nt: TGTGCCAGCAGGGGACTATCCGGGGAGCTGTTTTTT
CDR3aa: CASRGLSGELFF

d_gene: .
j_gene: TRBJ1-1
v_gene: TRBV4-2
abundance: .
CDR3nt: TGTGCCAGCACCACCATGGAGGGTACTGAAGCTTTCTTT
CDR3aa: CASTTMEGTEAFF

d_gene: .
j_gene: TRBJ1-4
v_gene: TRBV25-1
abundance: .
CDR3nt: TGTGCCAGCAGTGAAGGCTACGTTTCGGAACTGTTTTTT
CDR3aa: CASSEGYVSELFF